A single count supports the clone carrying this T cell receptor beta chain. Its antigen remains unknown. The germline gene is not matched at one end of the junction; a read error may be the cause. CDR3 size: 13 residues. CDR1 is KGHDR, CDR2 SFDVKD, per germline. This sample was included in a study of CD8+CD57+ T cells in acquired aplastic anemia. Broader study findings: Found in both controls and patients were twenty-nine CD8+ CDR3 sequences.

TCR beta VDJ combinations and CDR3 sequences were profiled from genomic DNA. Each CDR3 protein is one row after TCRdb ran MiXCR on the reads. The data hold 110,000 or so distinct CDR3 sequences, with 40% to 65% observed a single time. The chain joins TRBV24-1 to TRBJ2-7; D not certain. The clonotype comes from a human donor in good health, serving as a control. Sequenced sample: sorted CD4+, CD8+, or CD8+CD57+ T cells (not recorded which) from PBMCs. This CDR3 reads CATSDGPDHEQYF. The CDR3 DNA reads TGTGCGACCAGTGATGGACCGGACCACGAGCAGTACTTC.